Sequencing of this T cell receptor beta chain was carried out in a study of OX40 agonist ivuxolimab in advanced cancers. The data were produced by immunoSEQ multiplex PCR, yet TCRdb's version contains in-frame clones alone and is incomplete. The sample holds over 25,000 clones, around 85% seen once. The CDR3 extends over 14 amino acids. Trimming shortened V by 2 bases and J by 5 bases, and 13 bases separated the two germline ends. Germline values: CDR1 WNHNN, CDR2 SYGVQD (reference sequence). The TCR was taken from an adult with an advanced solid tumor such as melanoma, head and neck, liver or kidney cancer. The specimen was CD4+ or CD8+ T cells sorted from blood, collected in a trial of the OX40 agonist ivuxolimab. This chain connects TRBV10-1 to TRBJ2-7; D is ambiguous. CDR3 region: CASSEDSFDNEQYF. The CDR3 DNA reads TGCGCCAGCAGTGAGGACTCGTTCGATAACGAGCAGTACTTC.